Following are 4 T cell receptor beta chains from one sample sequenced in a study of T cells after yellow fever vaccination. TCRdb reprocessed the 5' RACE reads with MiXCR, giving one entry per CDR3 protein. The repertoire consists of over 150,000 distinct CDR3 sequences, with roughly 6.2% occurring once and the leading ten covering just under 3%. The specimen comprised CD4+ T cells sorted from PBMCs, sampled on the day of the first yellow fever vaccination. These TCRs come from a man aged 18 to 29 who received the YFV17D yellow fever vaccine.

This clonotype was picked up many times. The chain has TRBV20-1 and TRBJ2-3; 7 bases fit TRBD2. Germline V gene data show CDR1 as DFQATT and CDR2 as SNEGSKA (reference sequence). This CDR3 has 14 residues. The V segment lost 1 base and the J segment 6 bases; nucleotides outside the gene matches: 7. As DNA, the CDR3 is TGCAGTGCTAGAGTGGCGGGGGTTGCTGATACGCAGTATTTT. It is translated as CSARVAGVADTQYF.

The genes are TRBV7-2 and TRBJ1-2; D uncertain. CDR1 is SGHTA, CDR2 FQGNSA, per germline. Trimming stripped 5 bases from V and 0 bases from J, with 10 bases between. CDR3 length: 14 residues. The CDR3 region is CASSDYGANYGYTF. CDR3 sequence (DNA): TGTGCCAGCAGCGATTACGGAGCTAACTATGGCTACACCTTC.

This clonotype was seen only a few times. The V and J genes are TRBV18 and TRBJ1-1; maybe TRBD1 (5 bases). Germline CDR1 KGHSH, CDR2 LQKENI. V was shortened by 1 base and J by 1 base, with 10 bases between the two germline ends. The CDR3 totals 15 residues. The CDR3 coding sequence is TGTGCCAGCTCACCACGCATGGGGCAGAACACTGAAGCTTTCTTT. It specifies CASSPRMGQNTEAFF.

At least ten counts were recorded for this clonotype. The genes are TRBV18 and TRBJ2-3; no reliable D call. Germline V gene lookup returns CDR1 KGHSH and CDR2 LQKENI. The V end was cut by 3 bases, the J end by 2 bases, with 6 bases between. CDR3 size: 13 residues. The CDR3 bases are TGTGCCAGCTCACCCCCAAACACAGATACGCAGTATTTT. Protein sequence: CASSPPNTDTQYF.